This T cell receptor (beta chain) came from a study of spatial heterogeneity in lung cancer. Study context: Across tumor regions, counts of TCR transcripts showed a strong correlation with a T cell module score derived from matched bulk RNA-seq.

This CDR3 is 14 amino acids long. Trimming stripped 1 base from V and 4 bases from J, with 13 bases between. Germline CDR1 DFQATT, CDR2 SNEGSKA (reference sequence). Every individual TCR cDNA molecule carried its own unique molecular identifier, which allowed correction of PCR and sequencing errors. TCRdb reprocessed the 5' RACE reads with MiXCR, giving one entry per CDR3 protein. This sample has approximately 9,700 distinct CDR3 sequences, with about 8% found just once. Overall study findings and caveats: One measure, the expanded intratumoral alpha and beta TCR count, tracked tumor mutation counts.

This clonotype has ten or more counts. Its antigen is currently unknown. Regarding time point: sample taken at primary tumor resection. The authors sequenced whole RNA from tumor, nontumor lung or frozen PBMC without sorting. Source: lung tumor tissue, taken at surgery. This clonotype originated in a male donor with early-stage non-small cell lung cancer. The chain carries TRBV20-1 and TRBJ1-2, with D perhaps TRBD1 (6 bases). CDR3 sequence (DNA): TGCAGTGCTAGAGGGCAGGGGTTAATCTATGGCTACACCTTC. Protein sequence: CSARGQGLIYGYTF.